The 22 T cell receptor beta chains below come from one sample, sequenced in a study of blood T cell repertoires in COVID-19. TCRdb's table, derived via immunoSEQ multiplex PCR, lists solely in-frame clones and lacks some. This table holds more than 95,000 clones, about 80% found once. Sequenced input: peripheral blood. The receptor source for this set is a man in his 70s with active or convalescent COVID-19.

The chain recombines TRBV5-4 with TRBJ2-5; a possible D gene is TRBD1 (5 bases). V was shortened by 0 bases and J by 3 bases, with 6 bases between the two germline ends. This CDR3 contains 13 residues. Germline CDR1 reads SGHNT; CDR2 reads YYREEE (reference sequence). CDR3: CASSLGREETQYF. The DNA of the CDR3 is TGTGCCAGCAGCTTGGGCAGGGAAGAGACCCAGTACTTC.

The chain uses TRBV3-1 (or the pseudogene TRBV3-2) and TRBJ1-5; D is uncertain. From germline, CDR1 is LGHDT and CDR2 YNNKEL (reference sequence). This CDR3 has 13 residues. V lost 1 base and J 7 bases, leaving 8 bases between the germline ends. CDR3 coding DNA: TGTGCCAGCAGCCAAGTTCGGGGACAGCCCCAGCATTTT. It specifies CASSQVRGQPQHF.

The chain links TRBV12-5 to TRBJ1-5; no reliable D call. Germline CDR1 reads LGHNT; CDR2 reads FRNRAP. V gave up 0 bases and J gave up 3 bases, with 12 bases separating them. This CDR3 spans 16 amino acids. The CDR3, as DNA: TGTGCTAGTGGTTTGGTAGCAGGTGGATTCAATCAGCCCCAGCATTTT. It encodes CASGLVAGGFNQPQHF.

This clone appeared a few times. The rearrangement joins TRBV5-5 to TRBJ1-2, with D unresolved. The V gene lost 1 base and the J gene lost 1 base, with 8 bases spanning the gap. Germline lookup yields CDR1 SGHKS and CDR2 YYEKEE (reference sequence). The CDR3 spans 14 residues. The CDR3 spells CASSLLNSNYGYTF. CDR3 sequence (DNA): TGTGCCAGCAGCTTGTTGAACAGTAACTATGGCTACACCTTC.

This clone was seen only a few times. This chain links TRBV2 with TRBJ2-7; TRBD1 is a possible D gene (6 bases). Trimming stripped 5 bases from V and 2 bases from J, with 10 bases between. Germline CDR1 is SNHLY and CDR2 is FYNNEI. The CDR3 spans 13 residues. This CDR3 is CASSRQDAYEQYF. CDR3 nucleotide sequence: TGTGCCAGCAGTAGACAGGATGCCTACGAGCAGTACTTC.

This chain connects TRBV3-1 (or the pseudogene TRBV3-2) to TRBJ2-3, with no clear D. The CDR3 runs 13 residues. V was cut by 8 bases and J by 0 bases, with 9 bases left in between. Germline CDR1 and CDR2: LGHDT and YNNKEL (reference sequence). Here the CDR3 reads CASEQRSTDTQYF. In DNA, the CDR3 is TGTGCCAGCGAACAGAGAAGCACAGATACGCAGTATTTT.

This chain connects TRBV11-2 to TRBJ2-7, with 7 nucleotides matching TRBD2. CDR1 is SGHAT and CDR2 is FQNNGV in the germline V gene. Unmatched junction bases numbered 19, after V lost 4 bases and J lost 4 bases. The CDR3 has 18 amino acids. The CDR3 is CASSSLRGPLGREYEQYF. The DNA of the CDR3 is TGTGCCAGCAGCTCCCTCCGAGGGCCCCTTGGGAGGGAGTACGAGCAGTACTTC.

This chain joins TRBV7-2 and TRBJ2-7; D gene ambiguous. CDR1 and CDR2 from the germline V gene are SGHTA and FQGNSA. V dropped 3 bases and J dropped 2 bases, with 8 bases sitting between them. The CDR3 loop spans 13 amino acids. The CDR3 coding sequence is TGTGCCAGCAGCTTCCTTACTACCTACGAGCAGTACTTC. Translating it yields CASSFLTTYEQYF.

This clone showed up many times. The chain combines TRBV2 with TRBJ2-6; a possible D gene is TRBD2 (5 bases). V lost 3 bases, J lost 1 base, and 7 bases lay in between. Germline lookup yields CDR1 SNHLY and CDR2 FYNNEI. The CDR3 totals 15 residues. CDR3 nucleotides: TGTGCCAGCAGTGATTCGGGGTCTGGGGCCAACGTCCTGACTTTC. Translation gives CASSDSGSGANVLTF.

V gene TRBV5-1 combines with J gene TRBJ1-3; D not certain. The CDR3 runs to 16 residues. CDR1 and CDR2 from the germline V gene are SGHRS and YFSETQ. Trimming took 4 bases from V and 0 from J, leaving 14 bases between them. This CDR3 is CASSPGTANSGNTIYF. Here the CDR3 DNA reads TGCGCCAGCAGCCCGGGAACAGCTAACTCTGGAAACACCATATATTTT.

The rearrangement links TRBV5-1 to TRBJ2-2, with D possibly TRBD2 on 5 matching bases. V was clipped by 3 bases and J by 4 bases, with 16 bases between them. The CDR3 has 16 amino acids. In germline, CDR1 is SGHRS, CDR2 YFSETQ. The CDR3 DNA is TGCGCCAGCAGCTCGGGGATCGTTTATAGCACCGGGGAGCTGTTTTTT. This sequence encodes CASSSGIVYSTGELFF.

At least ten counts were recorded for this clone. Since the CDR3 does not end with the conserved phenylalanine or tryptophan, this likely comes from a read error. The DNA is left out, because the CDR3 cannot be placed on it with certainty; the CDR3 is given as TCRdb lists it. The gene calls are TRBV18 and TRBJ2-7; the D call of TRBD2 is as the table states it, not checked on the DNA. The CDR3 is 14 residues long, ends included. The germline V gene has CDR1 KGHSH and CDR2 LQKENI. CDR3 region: CASSPIGRETPSFI.

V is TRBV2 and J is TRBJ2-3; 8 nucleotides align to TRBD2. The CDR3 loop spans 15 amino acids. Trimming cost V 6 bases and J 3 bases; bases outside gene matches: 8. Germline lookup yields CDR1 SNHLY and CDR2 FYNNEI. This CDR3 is CASRRSGSMTDTQYF. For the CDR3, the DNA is TGTGCCAGCAGGAGGAGCGGGAGCATGACAGATACGCAGTATTTT.

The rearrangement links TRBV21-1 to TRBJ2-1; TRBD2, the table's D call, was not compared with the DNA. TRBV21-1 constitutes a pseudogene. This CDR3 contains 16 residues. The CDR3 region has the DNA TGTGCCAGCAGTGTGGGGTTTAGCGGACACTACAATGAGCAGTTCTTC. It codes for CASSVGFSGHYNEQFF.

In nucleotides, the CDR3 is TGTGCCAGCAGTGCCCGGGGGGGGAGAGATCAGCCCCAGCATTTT. It encodes CASSARGGRDQPQHF. J is TRBJ1-5 and V is TRBV7-9; tentative D call: TRBD1 (5 bases). From germline, CDR1 is SEHNR and CDR2 FQNEAQ (reference sequence). V was clipped by 6 bases and J by 5 bases, with 17 bases between them. The CDR3 totals 15 residues. The full variable domain, completed using reference TRBV7-9 and TRBJ1-5, is DTGVSQNPRHKITKRGQNVTFRCDPISEHNRLYWYRQTLGQGPEFLTYFQNEAQLEKSRLLSDRFSAERPKGSFSTLEIQRTEQGDSAMYLCASSARGGRDQPQHFGDGTRLSIL.

CDR3 amino acids: CASSDELTDTQYF. The CDR3 DNA reads TGTGCCAGCAGTGACGAACTGACAGATACGCAGTATTTT. This rearrangement joins TRBV6-4 to TRBJ2-3; D remains ambiguous. The CDR3 contains 13 residues. V gave up 2 bases and J gave up 3 bases, with 6 bases separating them. Germline V gene sequence: CDR1 MRHNA, CDR2 SNTAGT.

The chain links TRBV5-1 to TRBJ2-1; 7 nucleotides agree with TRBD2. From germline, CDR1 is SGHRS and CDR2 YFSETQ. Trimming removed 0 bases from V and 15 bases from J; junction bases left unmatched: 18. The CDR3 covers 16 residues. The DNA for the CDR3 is TGCGCCAGCAGCTTGGAGGGGCGATCCGGGACTACGCGGCGGTTCTTC. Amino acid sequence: CASSLEGRSGTTRRFF.

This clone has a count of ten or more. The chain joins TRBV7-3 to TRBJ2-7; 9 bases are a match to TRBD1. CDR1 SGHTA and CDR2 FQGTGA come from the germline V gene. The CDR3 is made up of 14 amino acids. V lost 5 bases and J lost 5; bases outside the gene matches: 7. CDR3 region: CASSPGTGTHEQYF. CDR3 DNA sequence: TGTGCCAGCAGCCCCGGGACAGGGACCCACGAGCAGTACTTC. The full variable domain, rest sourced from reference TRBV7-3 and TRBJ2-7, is GAGVSQTPSNKVTEKGKYVELRCDPISGHTALYWYRQSLGQGPEFLIYFQGTGAADDSGLPNDRFFAVRPEGSVSTLKIQRTERGDSAVYLCASSPGTGTHEQYFGPGTRLTVT.

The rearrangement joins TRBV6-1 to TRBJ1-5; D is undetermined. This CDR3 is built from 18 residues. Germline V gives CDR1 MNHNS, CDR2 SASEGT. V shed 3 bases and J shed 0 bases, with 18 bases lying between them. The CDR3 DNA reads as TGTGCCAGCAGTGACCGGCCCCCGGCAGCGTTTAGCAATCAGCCCCAGCATTTT. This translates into CASSDRPPAAFSNQPQHF.

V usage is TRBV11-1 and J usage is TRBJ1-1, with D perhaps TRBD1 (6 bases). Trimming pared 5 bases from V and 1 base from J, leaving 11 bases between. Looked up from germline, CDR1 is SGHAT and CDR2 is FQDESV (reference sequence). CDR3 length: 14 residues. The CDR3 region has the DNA TGTGCCAGCAGCCTGGGGGCCGGGAACACTGAAGCTTTCTTT. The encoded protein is CASSLGAGNTEAFF.

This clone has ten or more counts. As DNA, the CDR3 is TGCGCCAGCAGCTTGGCCCCGGACAGGTCCTCTGGAAACACCATATATTTT. It yields the protein CASSLAPDRSSGNTIYF. The chain has TRBV5-1 and TRBJ1-3; 7 bases agree with TRBD1. This CDR3 is built from 17 residues. CDR1 is SGHRS and CDR2 is YFSETQ in the germline V gene. V was clipped by 0 bases and J by 0 bases; unmatched bases: 6.

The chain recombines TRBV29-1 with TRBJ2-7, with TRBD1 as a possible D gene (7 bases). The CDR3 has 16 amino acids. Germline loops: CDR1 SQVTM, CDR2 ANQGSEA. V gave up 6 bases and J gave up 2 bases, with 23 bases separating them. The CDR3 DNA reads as TGCAGCGTCGGAGGATCTCGCGGGACAGAGACCTACGAGCAGTACTTC. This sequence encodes CSVGGSRGTETYEQYF.